This T cell receptor beta chain was captured by sequencing in a study of monozygotic twins with inflammatory bowel disease. TCRdb re-called the 5' RACE reads; one entry per CDR3 protein, DNA not given. The repertoire table contains about 380,000 distinct CDR3 sequences. The sequence came from a human donor with ulcerative colitis or Crohn's disease, or a healthy co-twin of an affected twin (not recorded which). The sequenced sample consisted of blood.

The CDR3 region is CAWSLYRTNTEAFF. This sequence joins TRBV30 and TRBJ1-1; without DNA, the TCRdb call of TRBD1 cannot be checked. In germline, CDR1 is GTSNPN, CDR2 SVGIG (reference sequence). There are 14 residues in the CDR3.